This is a list of T cell receptor beta chains from one sample in a study of cytomegalovirus exposure and HLA in healthy donors. Produced via immunoSEQ multiplex PCR; TCRdb's table is partial and in-frame only. This table holds around 130,000 clones, roughly 77% found once. Sequenced material: PBMCs. These receptors were taken from a man aged 25-40 years in good health and CMV-seronegative. CDR3s include the opening cysteine and the closing phenylalanine or tryptophan. Fields, in order: J gene, V gene, D gene, clone size, CDR3 protein, CDR3 DNA. The D gene is left open where the match is weak. Size values are once, few and many counts, or a class for expanded clones, and some rows have none.

>TRBJ2-1|TRBV4-3|TRBD2|-
CASSPWFGEGYNEQFF
TGCGCCAGCAGCCCATGGTTCGGGGAGGGCTACAATGAGCAGTTCTTC
>TRBJ2-7|TRBV27|TRBD2|-
CASSTYLPSGSYEQYF
TGTGCCAGCAGTACATACCTCCCTAGCGGGAGCTACGAGCAGTACTTC
>TRBJ1-4|TRBV5-4|TRBD1|-
CASSPGGREKLFF
TGTGCCAGCAGCCCAGGGGGTCGAGAAAAACTGTTTTTT
>TRBJ2-2|TRBV7-3|TRBD1|-
CASSRQGNAGELFF
TGTGCCAGCAGCCGACAGGGAAACGCCGGGGAGCTGTTTTTT
>TRBJ2-7|TRBV27|TRBD1|-
CASSLRQGSYEQYF
TGTGCCAGCAGTCTCCGACAGGGCTCCTACGAGCAGTACTTC
>TRBJ2-1|TRBV7-9|-|-
CASSPRPGGDGYEQFF
TGTGCCAGCAGCCCGCGGCCGGGGGGCGACGGCTACGAGCAGTTCTTC
>TRBJ1-4|TRBV4-1|-|-
CASSQDQEGPPEKLFF
TGCGCCAGCAGCCAAGATCAGGAGGGGCCCCCTGAAAAACTGTTTTTT
>TRBJ1-5|TRBV19|-|few
CASSIDNTGRNQPQHF
TGTGCCAGTAGTATAGATAATACAGGGCGCAATCAGCCCCAGCATTTT
>TRBJ1-1|TRBV6-6|-|-
CASTDRNTEAFF
TGTGCCAGCACCGACAGGAACACTGAAGCTTTCTTT
>TRBJ2-4|TRBV7-2|-|-
CASSLAGGLAKNIQYF
TGTGCCAGCAGCTTAGCGGGCGGACTAGCCAAAAACATTCAGTACTTC
>TRBJ2-6|TRBV6-1|TRBD1|-
CASSPDRAGANVLTF
TGTGCCAGCAGTCCTGACAGGGCTGGGGCCAACGTCCTGACTTTC
>TRBJ1-2|TRBV28|-|-
CASSLDGLYGYTF
TGTGCCAGCAGTTTAGACGGACTCTATGGCTACACCTTC
>TRBJ2-5|TRBV4-1|TRBD1|few
CASSQTDTGAPQETQYF
TGCGCCAGCAGCCAAACCGATACAGGGGCCCCGCAAGAGACCCAGTACTTC
>TRBJ1-5|TRBV5-7|-|-
CASSFGKGGNQPQHF
TGTGCCAGCAGCTTCGGGAAAGGGGGAAATCAGCCCCAGCATTTT
>TRBJ1-5|TRBV2|TRBD1|-
CASRDRDRGNQPQHF
TGTGCCAGCAGAGACCGGGACAGGGGCAATCAGCCCCAGCATTTT
>TRBJ1-4|TRBV4-1|-|few
CASSPRAPNQEGEKLFF
TGCGCCAGCAGTCCAAGAGCCCCCAACCAGGAGGGTGAAAAACTGTTTTTT
>TRBJ1-3|TRBV5-1|-|-
CASSLAGGSHGNTIYF
TGCGCCAGCAGCTTGGCCGGGGGGAGCCATGGAAACACCATATATTTT
>TRBJ2-3|TRBV28|-|once
CASSLAGGSTDTQYF
TGTGCCAGCAGTTTAGCCGGTGGTAGCACAGATACGCAGTATTTT
>TRBJ2-1|TRBV7-9|-|few
CASSGIQGYEQFF
TGTGCCAGCAGCGGGATTCAGGGCTATGAGCAGTTCTTC
>TRBJ2-7|TRBV10-2|-|once
CASSVDRGYSSEQYF
TGCGCCAGCAGTGTAGATCGAGGGTACAGCAGCGAGCAGTACTTC
>TRBJ1-4|TRBV7-9|-|-
CASSPPDEKLFF
TGTGCCAGCAGCCCCCCCGATGAAAAACTGTTTTTT
>TRBJ1-6|TRBV7-9|-|-
CASSLGLGGSNSPLHF
TGTGCCAGCAGCTTAGGTCTGGGGGGATCCAATTCACCCCTCCACTTT
>TRBJ1-5|TRBV9|-|few
CASSVGGGDSNQPQHF
TGTGCCAGCAGCGTAGGAGGGGGGGATAGCAATCAGCCCCAGCATTTT
>TRBJ2-3|TRBV6-5|TRBD2|few
CASSTTSGGSDTQYF
TGTGCCAGCAGCACGACTAGCGGGGGTTCAGATACGCAGTATTTT
>TRBJ2-5|TRBV2|-|-
CASSATEETQYF
TGTGCCAGCAGTGCGACGGAAGAGACTCAGTACTTC
>TRBJ1-5|TRBV7-9|TRBD1|-
CASSTTGPDQPQHF
TGTGCCAGCAGCACGACAGGGCCGGATCAGCCCCAGCATTTT
>TRBJ1-5|TRBV5-1|-|-
CASSLAAGPNQPQHF
TGCGCCAGCAGCTTGGCGGCGGGGCCCAATCAGCCCCAGCATTTT
>TRBJ2-3|TRBV11-2|TRBD2|-
CASSLEASGGKTDTQYF
TGTGCCAGCAGCTTGGAGGCTAGCGGGGGTAAGACAGATACGCAGTATTTT
>TRBJ2-3|TRBV28|TRBD2|-
CASSSTSESTDTQYF
TGTGCCAGCAGCTCGACTAGCGAAAGCACAGATACGCAGTATTTT
>TRBJ1-5|TRBV19|TRBD1|-
CASSSGTGGVQPQHF
TGTGCCAGTAGCTCCGGGACAGGGGGGGTTCAGCCCCAGCATTTT
>TRBJ2-3|TRBV18|TRBD1|-
CASSGPQGADTQYF
TGTGCCAGCTCAGGGCCCCAGGGGGCAGATACGCAGTATTTT
>TRBJ1-4|TRBV29-1|TRBD1|-
CSVATGSVEKLFF
TGCAGCGTCGCGACAGGGTCAGTCGAAAAACTGTTTTTT
>TRBJ2-3|TRBV6-1|TRBD1|-
CASSGQGLTDTQYF
TGTGCCAGCAGTGGACAGGGGCTTACAGATACGCAGTATTTT
>TRBJ2-1|TRBV25-1|-|-
CASSESYVGEQFF
TGTGCCAGCAGTGAATCCTACGTCGGTGAGCAGTTCTTC
>TRBJ2-2|TRBV5-6|-|-
CASSTGLLGELFF
TGTGCCAGCAGCACGGGACTGCTCGGGGAGCTGTTTTTT
>TRBJ2-3|TRBV9|TRBD2|-
CASSPRLAGDGTDTQYF
TGTGCCAGCAGCCCTCGACTAGCGGGAGATGGCACAGATACGCAGTATTTT
>TRBJ2-6|TRBV6-5|-|-
CASSYISSGANVLTF
TGTGCCAGCAGTTATATCAGCTCTGGGGCCAACGTCCTGACTTTC
>TRBJ1-4|TRBV4-3|TRBD1|-
CASSQRQGANEKLFF
TGCGCCAGCAGCCAAAGACAGGGGGCTAATGAAAAACTGTTTTTT
>TRBJ1-6|TRBV10-2|-|-
CASNQRGGRYNSPLHF
TGCGCCAGCAATCAGAGAGGGGGACGGTATAATTCACCCCTCCACTTT
>TRBJ2-5|TRBV5-8|-|-
CASSPSIRETQYF
TGTGCCAGCAGCCCATCGATTCGGGAGACCCAGTACTTC
>TRBJ2-7|TRBV7-9|-|few
CASSGSTYEQYF
TGTGCCAGCTCCGGGTCTACCTACGAGCAGTACTTC
>TRBJ2-3|TRBV4-3|TRBD1|once
CASSQDGGQGEDTQYF
TGCGCCAGCAGCCAAGATGGGGGACAGGGGGAAGATACGCAGTATTTT